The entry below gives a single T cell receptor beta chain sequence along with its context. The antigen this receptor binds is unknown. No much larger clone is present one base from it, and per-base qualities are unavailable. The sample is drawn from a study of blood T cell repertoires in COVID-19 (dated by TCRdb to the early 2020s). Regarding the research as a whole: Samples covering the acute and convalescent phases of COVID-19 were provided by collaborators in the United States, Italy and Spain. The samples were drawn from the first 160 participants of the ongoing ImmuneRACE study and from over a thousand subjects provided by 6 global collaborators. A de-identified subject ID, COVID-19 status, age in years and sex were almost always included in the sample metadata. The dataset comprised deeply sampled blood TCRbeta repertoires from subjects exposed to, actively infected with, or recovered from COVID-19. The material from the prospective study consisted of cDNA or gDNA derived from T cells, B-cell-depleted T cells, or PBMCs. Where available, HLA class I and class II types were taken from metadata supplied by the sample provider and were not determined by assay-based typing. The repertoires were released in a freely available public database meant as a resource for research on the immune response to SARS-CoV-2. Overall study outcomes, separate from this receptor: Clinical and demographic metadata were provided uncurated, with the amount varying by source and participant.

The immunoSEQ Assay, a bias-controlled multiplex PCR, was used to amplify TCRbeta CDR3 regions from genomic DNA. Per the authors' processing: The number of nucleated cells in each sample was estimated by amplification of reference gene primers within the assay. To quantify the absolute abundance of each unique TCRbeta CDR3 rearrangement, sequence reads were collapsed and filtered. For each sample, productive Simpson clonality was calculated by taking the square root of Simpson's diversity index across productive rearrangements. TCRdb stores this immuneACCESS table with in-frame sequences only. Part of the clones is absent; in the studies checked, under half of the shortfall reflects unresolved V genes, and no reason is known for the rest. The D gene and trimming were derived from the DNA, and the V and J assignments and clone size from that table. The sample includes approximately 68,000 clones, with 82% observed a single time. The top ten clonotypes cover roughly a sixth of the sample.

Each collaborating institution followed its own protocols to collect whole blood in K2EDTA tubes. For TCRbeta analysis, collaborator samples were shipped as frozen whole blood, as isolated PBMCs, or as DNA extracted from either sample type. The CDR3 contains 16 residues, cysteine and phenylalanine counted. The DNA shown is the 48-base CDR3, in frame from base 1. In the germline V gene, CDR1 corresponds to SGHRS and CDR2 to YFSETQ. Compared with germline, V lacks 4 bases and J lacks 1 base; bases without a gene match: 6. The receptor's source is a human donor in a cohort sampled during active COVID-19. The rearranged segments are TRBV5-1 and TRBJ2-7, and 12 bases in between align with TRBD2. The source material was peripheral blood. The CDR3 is CASSRTSGDPSYEQYF. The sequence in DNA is TGCGCCAGCAGCCGGACTAGCGGGGACCCTTCCTACGAGCAGTACTTC.